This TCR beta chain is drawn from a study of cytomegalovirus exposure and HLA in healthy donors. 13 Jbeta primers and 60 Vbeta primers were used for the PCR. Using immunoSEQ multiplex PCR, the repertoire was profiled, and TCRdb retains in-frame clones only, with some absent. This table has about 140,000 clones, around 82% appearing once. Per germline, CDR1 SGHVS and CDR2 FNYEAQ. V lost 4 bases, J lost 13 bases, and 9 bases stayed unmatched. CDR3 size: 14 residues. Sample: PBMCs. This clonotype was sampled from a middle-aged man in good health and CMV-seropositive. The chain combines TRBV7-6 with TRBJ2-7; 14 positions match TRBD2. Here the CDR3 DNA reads TGTGCCAGCAGCTCAACGACTAGCGGGAGGGCCGCATACTTC. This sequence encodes CASSSTTSGRAAYF.